The clone carrying this T cell receptor (beta chain) has ten or more counts. This sample is drawn from a study of molecular identifiers for immune sequencing clone quantification. Germline V lookup: CDR1 LGHNA, CDR2 YSLEER. The CDR3 has 14 residues. The germline V and J ends were trimmed by 0 bases and 2 bases, with 7 bases remaining between them. TCRdb re-called the PCR reads through MiXCR, storing one row per CDR3 protein. The sample consists of approximately 97,000 distinct CDR3 sequences, approximately 24% of them appearing once. This chain uses TRBV4-3 with TRBJ1-2; no clear D gene. The sequence came from a human donor in good health. Some libraries in this study had Jurkat cell RNA spiked in. Specimen: naive CD8+ T cells from blood, with Jurkat cell RNA spiked in. The subset is: FACS-sorted CD8+CD4-CCR7+CD45RA+ naive T cells. DNA of the CDR3: TGCGCCAGCAGCCAAGATATCGGAAACTATGGCTACACCTTC. This translates into CASSQDIGNYGYTF.